This section outlines one TCR beta chain sequence together with its context. Its antigen is as yet unknown. This specimen comes from a study of cytomegalovirus exposure and HLA in healthy donors. At the level of the study: Among the approximately 370 donors who were genotyped, about 80% fell in the genetic ancestry cluster that is associated with self-reported Caucasian donors.

Primers included in the PCR were 60 Vbeta and 13 Jbeta primers. Libraries were prepared by immunoSEQ multiplex PCR; TCRdb keeps only in-frame clonotypes and omits some of them. The sample has around 180,000 clones; roughly 78% are singletons. Whole-study findings and limits: Association with HLA alleles at 0.05 false discovery rate was found for about 17,000 TCR beta sequences in a later analysis.

Germline values: CDR1 MGHRA, CDR2 YSYEKL. This CDR3 is 17 amino acids long. V gave up 1 base and J gave up 0 bases, with 14 bases separating them. The TCR was taken from a woman between 50 and 59 years old in good health and CMV-seropositive. Sequences were obtained from PBMCs. The chain is built from TRBV4-1 and TRBJ2-3; unclear D gene. The CDR3 region has the DNA TGCGCCAGCAGCCAAGTTTCAGGCGTTAAAAGCACAGATACGCAGTATTTT. Its translation is CASSQVSGVKSTDTQYF.